This T cell receptor beta chain stems from a study of blood T cell repertoires in COVID-19. The CDR3 totals 11 residues. Trimming stripped 10 bases from V and 8 bases from J, with 14 bases between. A single count supports this clone. Using immunoSEQ multiplex PCR, the repertoire was profiled, and TCRdb retains in-frame clones only, with some absent. The sample yields 150,000 to 200,000 clones, around 84% seen once. The gene calls are TRBV12-3 or TRBV12-4 and TRBJ1-2, with a tentative D call TRBD1 (6 bases). The origin of this receptor is a man aged 35 to 55 with active or convalescent COVID-19. Material: peripheral blood. CDR3 in DNA: TGTGCCACCATAACAGGGAGAGGCTACACCTTC. Translating it yields CATITGRGYTF.